Shown below are 8 T cell receptor beta chains from a single sample sequenced in a study of cytomegalovirus exposure and HLA in healthy donors. Produced via immunoSEQ multiplex PCR; TCRdb's table is partial and in-frame only. Of approximately 150,000 clones detected, 85% appear once; the ten largest clones hold 2% to 2.5%. Sequencing input: PBMCs. These receptor sequences come from a man aged 25-40 years in good health and CMV-seropositive.

The chain has TRBV19 and TRBJ1-4; D ambiguous. The CDR3 consists of 12 residues. Trimming left V 7 bases short and J 7 bases short, with 10 bases between. CDR1 and CDR2 (germline): LNHDA, SQIVND (reference sequence). The CDR3, as DNA: TGTGCCAGTACGGTACGCGGTGAAAAACTGTTTTTT. The encoded protein is CASTVRGEKLFF.

V usage is TRBV6-5 and J usage is TRBJ2-3; D gene uncertain. From germline, CDR1 is MNHEY and CDR2 SVGAGI. The CDR3 contains 14 residues. Deletions cut 4 bases from V and 6 bases from J, with 14 bases between. This CDR3 reads CASSFSGEADTQYF. The CDR3 DNA follows: TGTGCCAGCAGTTTTTCCGGTGAGGCGGATACGCAGTATTTT.

The chain uses TRBV5-8 and TRBJ1-2; D ambiguous. The CDR3 loop spans 13 amino acids. Looked up from germline, CDR1 is SGHTS and CDR2 is YDEGEE. V was clipped by 2 bases and J by 4 bases, with 9 bases between them. The CDR3 spells CASSFRSAYGYTF. The DNA of the CDR3 is TGTGCCAGCAGCTTCAGGTCGGCCTATGGCTACACCTTC.

This chain connects TRBV30 to TRBJ2-2; 11 bases match TRBD2. Trimming removed 6 bases from V and 1 base from J; junction bases left unmatched: 10. Germline V gene data show CDR1 as GTSNPN and CDR2 as SVGIG (reference sequence). The CDR3 has 17 amino acids. CDR3 in amino acids: CACRDSGLAGNTGELFF. CDR3 nucleotides: TGTGCCTGCCGGGACAGCGGACTAGCGGGGAACACCGGGGAGCTGTTTTTT.

The chain couples TRBV5-1 to TRBJ2-7; TRBD1 matches at 9 bases. This CDR3 spans 16 amino acids. Germline V CDR1 and CDR2: SGHRS, YFSETQ. With V trimmed by 4 bases and J by 2 bases, 10 bases remained unmatched. CDR3 in DNA: TGCGCCAGCAGCGCGGACAGGGGTATAATGACCTACGAGCAGTACTTC. Translated: CASSADRGIMTYEQYF.

V is TRBV9 and J is TRBJ2-2; no clear D gene. CDR3 length: 18 residues. The germline V and J ends were trimmed by 1 base and 4 bases, with 20 bases remaining between them. From germline, CDR1 is SGDLS and CDR2 YYNGEE. Here the CDR3 reads CASSVNKVKLPGTGELFF. CDR3 nucleotides: TGTGCCAGCAGCGTAAATAAGGTGAAGCTCCCGGGCACCGGGGAGCTGTTTTTT.

The chain combines TRBV9 with TRBJ2-7; tentatively, D is TRBD1 (6 bases). Germline CDR1 reads SGDLS; CDR2 reads YYNGEE. The length of the CDR3 is 14 residues. V lost 4 bases and J 2 bases, leaving 13 bases between the germline ends. The CDR3 protein is CASSSGTPAYEQYF. CDR3 in DNA: TGTGCCAGCAGCTCTGGGACACCTGCCTACGAGCAGTACTTC.

In its sample, this clone was seen a few times. This chain uses TRBV6-6 with TRBJ2-5; TRBD2 matches at 8 bases. This CDR3 region has 14 residues. The V gene end was trimmed by 4 bases and the J gene end by 5 bases; junction bases not matched to a gene: 6. CDR1 and CDR2 from the germline V gene are MNHNY and SVGAGI (reference sequence). CDR3 DNA: TGTGCCAGCAGTTCGGGGGGGCCTTGGGAGACCCAGTACTTC. Its protein product is CASSSGGPWETQYF.